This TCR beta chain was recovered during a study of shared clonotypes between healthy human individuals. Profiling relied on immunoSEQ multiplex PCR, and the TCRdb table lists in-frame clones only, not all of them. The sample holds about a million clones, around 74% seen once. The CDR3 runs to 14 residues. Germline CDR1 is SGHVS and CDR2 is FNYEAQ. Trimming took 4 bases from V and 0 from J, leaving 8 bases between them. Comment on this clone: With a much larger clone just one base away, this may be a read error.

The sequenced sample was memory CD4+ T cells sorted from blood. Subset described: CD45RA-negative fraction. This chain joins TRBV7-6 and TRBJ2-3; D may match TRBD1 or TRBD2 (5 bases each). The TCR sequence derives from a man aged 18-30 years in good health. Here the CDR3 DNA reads TGTGCCAGCAGCTCCGGGGCTAGCACAGATACGCAGTATTTT. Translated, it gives CASSSGASTDTQYF. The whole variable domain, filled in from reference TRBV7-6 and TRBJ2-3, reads GAGVSQSPRYKVTKRGQDVALRCDPISGHVSLYWYRQALGQGPEFLTYFNYEAQQDKSGLPNDRFSAERPEGSISTLTIQRTEQRDSAMYRCASSSGASTDTQYFGPGTRLTVL.